Each of the 31 T cell receptor beta chains below was sequenced from the same sample in a study of cytomegalovirus exposure and HLA in healthy donors. The PCR had 60 Vbeta and 13 Jbeta primers. Sequenced by immunoSEQ multiplex PCR; TCRdb stores in-frame clones only, minus some. The table records 200,000 to 250,000 clones, 60% to 80% of them present only once. Sequenced sample: PBMCs. These TCRs come from a woman aged 25 to 45 in good health and CMV-seronegative.

The chain carries TRBV6-5 and TRBJ1-3; D gene unclear. The CDR3 is 13 residues long. Germline CDR1 and CDR2: MNHEY and SVGAGI. Trimming shortened V by 5 bases and J by 4 bases, and 9 bases separated the two germline ends. The CDR3 sequence: CASSGSRGNTIYF. The CDR3 DNA sequence: TGTGCCAGCAGTGGATCGAGGGGAAACACCATATATTTT.

The rearrangement links TRBV2 to TRBJ2-7; D uncertain. Germline assignment: CDR1 SNHLY and CDR2 FYNNEI. This CDR3 has 15 residues. The germline V and J ends were trimmed by 3 bases and 1 base, with 13 bases remaining between them. CDR3 region: CASSEARKASYEQYF. CDR3 bases: TGTGCCAGCAGTGAGGCGAGGAAAGCGTCCTACGAGCAGTACTTC.

The chain employs TRBV2 and TRBJ1-1; 10 bases are a match to TRBD1. J lost 0 bases, V lost 4 bases, and 8 bases had no gene match. There are 17 residues in the CDR3. Germline V gene data show CDR1 as SNHLY and CDR2 as FYNNEI. DNA of the CDR3: TGTGCCAGCAGTGGACAGGGGGCGCTTGGGGTGAACACTGAAGCTTTCTTT. The encoded protein is CASSGQGALGVNTEAFF.

Regarding this clone: The same CDR3 can be traced to other DNA sequences in this sample. The chain carries TRBV27 and TRBJ2-5; 10 bases match TRBD1. J lost 0 bases, V lost 1 base, and 20 bases had no gene match. This CDR3 is built from 22 residues. Germline V CDR1 and CDR2: MNHEY, SMNVEV (reference sequence). CDR3 nucleotide sequence: TGTGCCAGCAGTTTATTCCCGCCGACAGGGGGCTTAGTAGCGGGGAACCAAGAGACCCAGTACTTC. It translates to CASSLFPPTGGLVAGNQETQYF.

The chain couples TRBV13 to TRBJ1-1; D gene uncertain. This CDR3 has 16 amino acids. Trimming removed 5 bases from V and 6 bases from J, with 22 bases in between. Germline lookup yields CDR1 PRHDT and CDR2 FYEKMQ (reference sequence). CDR3 sequence reads: CASSLSLQENNPEAFF. As DNA, the CDR3 is TGTGCCAGCAGCCTCTCCTTACAAGAAAATAACCCTGAAGCTTTCTTT.

Remarks on this clone: Lacking the conserved final phenylalanine or tryptophan, this CDR3 likely reflects a read error. The chain is built from TRBV29-1 and TRBJ2-2, with 10 bases lining up with TRBD1. Germline loops: CDR1 SQVTM, CDR2 ANQGSEA. The CDR3 extends over 13 amino acids. V lost 7 bases and J lost 6; bases outside the gene matches: 5. Written as DNA, the CDR3 is TGCAGCGGTGGGACAGGGGAAGCCGGGGAGCTGTTTTTG. Translation gives CSGGTGEAGELFL.

CDR3 protein: CASSVASGVSEQYF. Written as DNA, the CDR3 is TGTGCCAGCAGTGTTGCTAGCGGGGTGAGCGAGCAGTACTTC. The chain has TRBV2 and TRBJ2-7; TRBD2 aligns across 9 bases. CDR1 and CDR2 (germline): SNHLY, FYNNEI. The CDR3 covers 14 residues. The V gene end was trimmed by 4 bases and the J gene end by 6 bases; junction bases not matched to a gene: 7.

The gene calls are TRBV11-1 and TRBJ2-1; perhaps TRBD2 as D (5 bases). The germline V gene encodes CDR1 SGHAT and CDR2 FQDESV (reference sequence). The CDR3 runs 15 residues. Trimming took 10 bases from V and 1 from J, leaving 17 bases between them. The CDR3 protein is CATGLGENSYNEQFF. CDR3 DNA sequence: TGTGCCACCGGACTCGGAGAGAATTCCTACAATGAGCAGTTCTTC.

CDR3 loop: CASSLGLAGADTQYF. The CDR3 nucleotides are TGTGCCAGCAGCTTGGGACTAGCGGGAGCGGATACGCAGTATTTT. The chain carries TRBV5-4 and TRBJ2-3; TRBD2 agrees at 12 bases. CDR1 SGHNT and CDR2 YYREEE come from the germline V gene (reference sequence). The CDR3 spans 15 residues. Trimming cost V 0 bases and J 6 bases; bases outside gene matches: 2.

This sequence joins TRBV4-2 and TRBJ2-3, with a weak D call TRBD2 (6 bases). The V gene's germline CDR1 is LGHNA and CDR2 YNFKEQ. This CDR3 is built from 15 residues. V was trimmed by 0 bases and J by 4 bases, leaving 11 bases between them. This chain's CDR3 is CASSQEAAGSDTQYF. The CDR3 DNA is TGTGCCAGCAGCCAAGAGGCCGCGGGATCAGATACGCAGTATTTT.

This sequence joins TRBV5-4 and TRBJ2-3; 13 nucleotides match TRBD2. V shed 4 bases, J shed 5 bases, and the junction held 7 bases outside the gene matches. Germline CDR1 is SGHNT and CDR2 is YYREEE (reference sequence). The length of the CDR3 is 16 residues. For the CDR3, the DNA is TGTGCCAGCAGCACAGGGACTAGCGGGATGAGAGATACGCAGTATTTT. Translated: CASSTGTSGMRDTQYF.

This chain links TRBV2 with TRBJ2-7; 7 nucleotides align to TRBD2. Losses at the gene ends were 6 bases for V and 4 bases for J; bases not matched to a gene: 9. The CDR3 is 14 amino acids. Germline V gene lookup returns CDR1 SNHLY and CDR2 FYNNEI. This chain's CDR3 is CASRRDPGGYEQYF. DNA for the CDR3: TGTGCCAGCAGACGCGATCCGGGAGGATACGAGCAGTACTTC.

Comment on this clone: An end of the junction does not agree with germline; a read error may underlie this. The V call is TRBV10-3, the J call TRBJ2-7, with 11 bases fitting TRBD2. This CDR3 has 17 amino acids. Germline CDR1 is ENHRY and CDR2 is SYGVKD. CDR3 loop: CVISATTSGGPSYEQYF. Written as DNA, the CDR3 is TGTGTCATCAGTGCCACTACTAGCGGGGGACCCTCCTACGAGCAGTACTTC.

This chain uses TRBV14 with TRBJ2-5; D remains unclear. The CDR3 is 13 amino acids. The V gene lost 0 bases and the J gene lost 7 bases, with 9 bases spanning the gap. Germline CDR1 and CDR2: SGHDN and FVKESK. The CDR3 loop reads CASSQDRLGTQYF. The CDR3 bases are TGTGCCAGCAGCCAAGACAGGCTTGGGACCCAGTACTTC.

The chain has TRBV4-1 and TRBJ1-5; TRBD1 might be the D (5 bases). The CDR3 covers 17 residues. Germline CDR1 MGHRA, CDR2 YSYEKL. Deletions cut 3 bases from V and 0 bases from J, with 15 bases between. The CDR3 nucleotides are TGCGCCAGCAGCCATCCCGACAGAGCATATAGCAATCAGCCCCAGCATTTT. Amino acid sequence: CASSHPDRAYSNQPQHF.

The CDR3 reads CASSRGALQGIENTEAFF. Here the CDR3 DNA reads TGCGCCAGCAGTCGGGGCGCATTACAGGGAATCGAGAACACTGAAGCTTTCTTT. This chain uses TRBV23-1 with TRBJ1-1; possibly TRBD1 for D (6 bases). TRBV23-1 has ORF status, its function being uncertain. The CDR3 loop spans 18 amino acids. Trimming took 4 bases from V and 1 from J, leaving 22 bases between them.

This chain links TRBV27 with TRBJ2-1; 9 nucleotides match TRBD2. V lost 2 bases to trimming and J lost 4 bases; unmatched junction nucleotides: 3. The CDR3 runs to 15 residues. Per germline, CDR1 MNHEY and CDR2 SMNVEV (reference sequence). The CDR3 reads CASSLRLAEYNEQFF. The DNA for the CDR3 is TGTGCCAGCAGTTTACGACTAGCGGAATACAATGAGCAGTTCTTC.

As regards this clone: The junction does not match germline at one end; this may be a read error. The chain recombines TRBV7-7 with TRBJ2-5; 9 bases map to TRBD2. There are 14 residues in the CDR3. Germline V gives CDR1 SSHAT, CDR2 FNYEAQ (reference sequence). The CDR3, as DNA: TGTGCTAGCAGCTTAGTGGCGGGGGGGCGGACCCAGTACTTC. It encodes CASSLVAGGRTQYF.

This chain connects TRBV30 to TRBJ1-6; 7 positions agree with TRBD1. CDR3 length: 17 amino acids. V lost 3 bases to trimming and J lost 10 bases; unmatched junction nucleotides: 18. The germline gives CDR1 GTSNPN, CDR2 SVGIG (reference sequence). The CDR3 DNA reads as TGTGCCTGGAGCGGAACTATCTCGGCAGGGGGAGGATCACCCCTCCACTTT. This sequence encodes CAWSGTISAGGGSPLHF.

The rearrangement joins TRBV6-1 to TRBJ2-7, with 7 bases lining up with TRBD1. CDR3 size: 14 residues. With 5 bases clipped from V and 2 bases from J, the junction kept 6 bases outside the gene matches. From germline, CDR1 is MNHNS and CDR2 SASEGT. The CDR3 loop is CASSSQTGTYEQYF. The CDR3 DNA reads as TGTGCCAGCAGTTCGCAGACAGGGACCTACGAGCAGTACTTC.

There are a few counts of this clone. The J gene is TRBJ1-2, the V gene TRBV19; D uncertain. The CDR3 has 16 residues. Trimming took off 3 bases at V and 1 base at J, with 15 bases between the two ends. Germline V gene lookup returns CDR1 LNHDA and CDR2 SQIVND (reference sequence). The CDR3 protein is CASSMGHGRGNYGYTF. In DNA, the CDR3 is TGTGCCAGTAGTATGGGTCATGGGAGAGGTAACTATGGCTACACCTTC.

This chain links TRBV7-8 with TRBJ1-1; D remains unclear. The CDR3 sequence is 13 residues long. V was shortened by 2 bases and J by 5 bases, with 9 bases between the two germline ends. Germline V gene data show CDR1 as SGHVS and CDR2 as FQNEAQ. The CDR3 DNA reads as TGTGCCAGCAGCTTACCGGGGTATACTGAAGCTTTCTTT. This sequence encodes CASSLPGYTEAFF. Full variable domain (rest looked up from reference TRBV7-8 and TRBJ1-1): GAGVSQSPRYKVAKRGQDVALRCDPISGHVSLFWYQQALGQGPEFLTYFQNEAQLDKSGLPSDRFFAERPEGSVSTLKIQRTQQEDSAVYLCASSLPGYTEAFFGQGTRLTVV.

This chain uses TRBV5-4 with TRBJ2-5; a weak D match, TRBD1 (5 bases). The CDR3 consists of 14 residues. Deletions cut 0 bases from V and 1 base from J, with 7 bases between. The V gene's germline CDR1 is SGHNT and CDR2 YYREEE (reference sequence). The chain's CDR3 is CASSLEGLQETQYF. Written as DNA, the CDR3 is TGTGCCAGCAGCTTGGAGGGGCTCCAAGAGACCCAGTACTTC. The full variable domain, completed using reference TRBV5-4 and TRBJ2-5, is ETGVTQSPTHLIKTRGQQVTLRCSSQSGHNTVSWYQQALGQGPQFIFQYYREEENGRGNFPPRFSGLQFPNYSSELNVNALELDDSALYLCASSLEGLQETQYFGPGTRLLVL.

This chain connects TRBV4-1 to TRBJ2-1, with 11 bases that match TRBD2. The CDR3 sequence is 15 residues long. Germline V gene sequence: CDR1 MGHRA, CDR2 YSYEKL. Trimming removed 2 bases from V and 4 bases from J; junction bases left unmatched: 1. The CDR3 nucleotides are TGCGCCAGCAGCCAACCTAGCGGGGGGTACAATGAGCAGTTCTTC. This encodes CASSQPSGGYNEQFF.

This chain connects TRBV6-5 to TRBJ1-5, with TRBD1 identical over 11 bases. Germline V gene lookup returns CDR1 MNHEY and CDR2 SVGAGI. The CDR3 contains 15 residues. V lost 5 bases, J lost 5 bases, and 5 bases stayed unmatched. The CDR3 here is CASSADRGRYQPQHF. DNA of the CDR3: TGTGCCAGCAGTGCGGACAGGGGGCGGTATCAGCCCCAGCATTTT.

This clone showed up just a few times. The chain recombines TRBV7-8 with TRBJ1-1; D is uncertain. CDR1 and CDR2 (germline): SGHVS, FQNEAQ. This CDR3 has 13 amino acids. V lost 1 base and J 6 bases, leaving 9 bases between the germline ends. CDR3 loop: CASSLVLGAEAFF. The CDR3 DNA reads TGTGCCAGCAGCTTAGTTTTGGGCGCTGAAGCTTTCTTT. The full variable domain, its missing parts supplied by reference TRBV7-8 and TRBJ1-1, is GAGVSQSPRYKVAKRGQDVALRCDPISGHVSLFWYQQALGQGPEFLTYFQNEAQLDKSGLPSDRFFAERPEGSVSTLKIQRTQQEDSAVYLCASSLVLGAEAFFGQGTRLTVV.

This clone was recorded a few times. The CDR3 coding sequence is TGTGCCAGCAGCCCTGCCGGGAGCAAAGGGAACACTGAAGCTTTCTTT. Its translation: CASSPAGSKGNTEAFF. The chain combines TRBV11-3 with TRBJ1-1; D is undetermined. V shed 5 bases and J shed 1 base, with 17 bases lying between them. Per germline, CDR1 SGHNT and CDR2 YENEEA. The CDR3 runs to 16 residues.

This chain connects TRBV9 to TRBJ2-7; 10 nucleotides align to TRBD1. The trim removed 0 bases at V and 6 bases at J, leaving 12 bases unmatched. This CDR3 contains 17 residues. In germline, CDR1 is SGDLS, CDR2 YYNGEE. In nucleotides, the CDR3 is TGTGCCAGCAGCGTAGGGGACCCGGGACAGGGGTTCGTCGAGCAGTACTTC. Its translation: CASSVGDPGQGFVEQYF.

V gene TRBV5-1 combines with J gene TRBJ1-1, with 7 bases identical to TRBD1. Unmatched junction bases numbered 6, after V lost 0 bases and J lost 1 base. CDR3 size: 16 residues. The germline V gene encodes CDR1 SGHRS and CDR2 YFSETQ. Here the CDR3 DNA reads TGCGCCAGCAGCTTGGAGACAGGGCAGCAGAACACTGAAGCTTTCTTT. Translated, it gives CASSLETGQQNTEAFF.

The chain employs TRBV10-3 and TRBJ2-7; tentatively, D is TRBD1 (7 bases). Looked up from germline, CDR1 is ENHRY and CDR2 is SYGVKD. CDR3 length: 16 amino acids. V lost 2 bases and J lost 4, with 18 bases in between. The CDR3 protein is CAISENPETGRYEQYF. The CDR3 DNA reads TGTGCCATCAGTGAGAATCCCGAGACAGGGAGGTACGAGCAGTACTTC.

V and J are TRBV27 and TRBJ1-2; no firm D call. The CDR3 sequence is 13 residues long. With 5 bases removed from V and 2 bases from J, the gap between germline ends came to 9 bases. CDR1 MNHEY and CDR2 SMNVEV come from the germline V gene (reference sequence). The CDR3 DNA reads as TGTGCCAGCAGTGTCACAGAGAACTATGGCTACACCTTC. This encodes CASSVTENYGYTF.